This entry lists 29 T cell receptor beta chains sequenced from one sample in a study of blood T cell repertoires in COVID-19 (dated by TCRdb to 2018 to 2021). The library relied on the immunoSEQ multiplex PCR assay. TCRdb took over this immuneACCESS table, retaining in-frame rearrangements with V and J assigned. Such tables are incomplete; in checked studies, under half of the missing clones stem from an unresolved V gene, and the remainder is unexplained. The sample data list around 150,000 clones, and roughly 85% of these were observed just once. 8.3% of the sample is taken by the ten largest. The material sequenced was peripheral blood. The receptors were sampled from a woman aged 55-70 years with COVID-19, enrolled during active disease.

This chain connects TRBV5-6 to TRBJ2-3; 8 positions agree with TRBD1. From germline, CDR1 is SGHDT and CDR2 YYEEEE. The CDR3 has 15 amino acids. The V segment lost 3 bases and the J segment 2 bases; nucleotides outside the gene matches: 5. The CDR3 loop reads CASSSGQGLTDTQYF. DNA of the CDR3: TGTGCCAGCAGCTCAGGACAGGGCCTCACAGATACGCAGTATTTT.

V is TRBV2 and J is TRBJ2-7; 15 nucleotides line up with TRBD2. Germline CDR1 and CDR2: SNHLY and FYNNEI. Trimming cost V 5 bases and J 5 bases; bases outside gene matches: 7. This CDR3 region has 16 residues. Here the CDR3 DNA reads TGTGCCAGCAGTAGGGGACTAGCGGGAGGAGACCACGAGCAGTACTTC. Translating it yields CASSRGLAGGDHEQYF.

CDR3 residues: CASSNPRGYQPQHF. For the CDR3, the DNA is TGTGCCAGCAGCAACCCCAGAGGGTATCAGCCCCAGCATTTT. The chain couples TRBV21-1 to TRBJ1-5. TRBV21-1 is shown as a pseudogene. CDR3 length equals 14 residues.

The rearrangement links TRBV5-1 to TRBJ2-7; TRBD1 aligns across 7 bases. V shed 2 bases and J 2 bases; nucleotides not matched to a gene: 7. The CDR3 sequence is 15 residues long. Germline CDR1 and CDR2: SGHRS and YFSETQ. CDR3 coding DNA: TGCGCCAGCAGCTTCTGGACAGGTACCCCCTACGAGCAGTACTTC. Protein product: CASSFWTGTPYEQYF.

The CDR3 DNA follows: TGCGCCAGCAGACGAACTGTGAACACTGAAGCTTTCTTT. Translating it yields CASRRTVNTEAFF. The rearrangement uses TRBV10-1 and TRBJ1-1; no definite D call. Between the trimmed V and J ends, which lost 6 bases and 0 bases, there was a span of 8 bases. CDR3 length: 13 residues. Germline V gene data show CDR1 as WNHNN and CDR2 as SYGVQD (reference sequence).

A word on this clone: In the same sample, other DNA sequences code for this CDR3. The CDR3 DNA sequence: TGCGCCAGCAGCTTGGGTCAGCAAGAGACCCAGTACTTC. This codes for CASSLGQQETQYF. The chain employs TRBV5-1 and TRBJ2-5; D is unclear. With 0 bases removed from V and 2 bases from J, the gap between germline ends came to 5 bases. CDR3 size: 13 residues. CDR1 is SGHRS, CDR2 YFSETQ, per germline.

V and J are TRBV30 and TRBJ1-6; D perhaps matches TRBD1 (6 bases). V was clipped by 4 bases and J by 6 bases, with 7 bases between them. The CDR3 is 12 residues long. In germline, CDR1 is GTSNPN, CDR2 SVGIG (reference sequence). The CDR3 here is CAWKQGNSPLHF. DNA of the CDR3: TGTGCCTGGAAACAGGGTAATTCACCCCTCCACTTT. Full variable domain (rest looked up from reference TRBV30 and TRBJ1-6): SQTIHQWPATLVQPVGSPLSLECTVEGTSNPNLYWYRQAAGRGLQLLFYSVGIGQISSEVPQNLSASRPQDRQFILSSKKLLLSDSGFYLCAWKQGNSPLHFGNGTRLTVT.

The chain employs TRBV5-1 and TRBJ2-3, with D maybe TRBD2 (6 bases). The CDR3 sequence is 14 residues long. V gave up 5 bases and J gave up 3 bases, with 13 bases separating them. Germline V gene lookup returns CDR1 SGHRS and CDR2 YFSETQ. The CDR3 DNA sequence: TGCGCCAGCAGGGACGGGACTTGGACAGATACGCAGTATTTT. This encodes CASRDGTWTDTQYF.

This clone was detected only a few times. This chain connects TRBV2 to TRBJ1-4; D might be TRBD1 (5 bases). The V and J ends lost 8 bases and 2 bases respectively, with 15 bases between them. CDR3 size: 15 residues. In germline, CDR1 is SNHLY, CDR2 FYNNEI. The CDR3 is CASGRQPQTNEKLFF. CDR3 nucleotides: TGTGCCAGCGGGCGACAGCCCCAGACTAATGAAAAACTGTTTTTT. Using reference TRBV2 and TRBJ1-4 for the parts outside the CDR3, the full variable domain is EPEVTQTPSHQVTQMGQEVILRCVPISNHLYFYWYRQILGQKVEFLVSFYNNEISEKSEIFDDQFSVERPDGSNFTLKIRSTKLEDSAMYFCASGRQPQTNEKLFFGSGTQLSVL.

The rearrangement links TRBV6-6 to TRBJ1-4; maybe TRBD1 (6 bases). Germline V gene data show CDR1 as MNHNY and CDR2 as SVGAGI (reference sequence). The CDR3 loop spans 15 amino acids. Trimming removed 7 bases from V and 2 bases from J, with 14 bases in between. CDR3 sequence: CASTLNRATNEKLFF. CDR3 nucleotide sequence: TGTGCCAGCACTCTTAACAGGGCGACTAATGAAAAACTGTTTTTT.

The rearrangement joins TRBV9 to TRBJ1-3, with a weak D call TRBD1 (5 bases). Germline CDR1 is SGDLS and CDR2 is YYNGEE. V was shortened by 6 bases and J by 2 bases, with 18 bases between the two germline ends. The CDR3 has 16 residues. CDR3 in DNA: TGTGCCAGCAAGCCGCCTGGGGGGGAGGCTGGAAACACCATATATTTT. Its protein is CASKPPGGEAGNTIYF. Full variable domain (rest looked up from reference TRBV9 and TRBJ1-3): DSGVTQTPKHLITATGQRVTLRCSPRSGDLSVYWYQQSLDQGLQFLIQYYNGEERAKGNILERFSAQQFPDLHSELNLSSLELGDSALYFCASKPPGGEAGNTIYFGEGSWLTVV.

The gene calls are TRBV2 and TRBJ2-7; 9 nucleotides line up with TRBD1. With 7 bases clipped from V and 2 bases from J, the junction kept 6 bases outside the gene matches. Germline lookup yields CDR1 SNHLY and CDR2 FYNNEI. This CDR3 region has 14 residues. Here the CDR3 DNA reads TGTGCCAGCAAGTTCCGGGACAGGGCCTACGAGCAGTACTTC. It is translated as CASKFRDRAYEQYF.

The chain combines TRBV2 with TRBJ2-1, with D possibly being TRBD2 (6 bases). With 1 base removed from V and 1 base from J, the gap between germline ends came to 8 bases. Germline lookup yields CDR1 SNHLY and CDR2 FYNNEI. The CDR3 is 15 residues long. The CDR3 DNA reads TGTGCCAGCAGTGAAGTGGGGGGATCCTACAATGAGCAGTTCTTC. Its translation: CASSEVGGSYNEQFF.

The V call is TRBV6-5, the J call TRBJ2-7; D remains ambiguous. Germline V gene data show CDR1 as MNHEY and CDR2 as SVGAGI. The CDR3 consists of 13 residues. V gave up 2 bases and J gave up 3 bases, with 8 bases separating them. The CDR3 DNA reads as TGTGCCAGCAGTTACCTCCCAGGCTACGAGCAGTACTTC. Translated, it gives CASSYLPGYEQYF.

The chain combines TRBV11-2 with TRBJ2-5; 9 bases are shared with TRBD2. CDR1 and CDR2 (germline): SGHAT, FQNNGV. V dropped 8 bases and J dropped 5; count of bases not matched to a gene: 15. This CDR3 is built from 16 residues. DNA for the CDR3: TGTGCCAGCGGCCTTGAGGGTGCGGGAGGGCCGGAGACCCAGTACTTC. Translation: CASGLEGAGGPETQYF.

This chain connects TRBV2 to TRBJ1-2; TRBD1 aligns across 7 bases. CDR3 size: 13 residues. Germline V CDR1 and CDR2: SNHLY, FYNNEI. Trimming removed 6 bases from V and 2 bases from J; junction bases left unmatched: 3. The CDR3 region has the DNA TGTGCCAGCAGCGCGGACAGGAACTATGGCTACACCTTC. This codes for CASSADRNYGYTF.

This chain connects TRBV18 to TRBJ2-3; the match to TRBD2 covers 7 bases. There are 16 residues in the CDR3. CDR1 KGHSH and CDR2 LQKENI come from the germline V gene. Trimming at V came to 6 bases and at J to 2 bases, leaving 11 bases not matched to a gene. The CDR3 DNA is TGTGCCAGCTCCGGATATAACGGGAGGTCCACAGATACGCAGTATTTT. It translates to CASSGYNGRSTDTQYF.

This clone has only one observation. This sequence joins TRBV11-2 and TRBJ2-1; TRBD1 is a possible D gene (5 bases). Germline CDR1 and CDR2: SGHAT and FQNNGV. The CDR3 is made up of 17 amino acids. With 5 bases removed from V and 0 bases from J, the gap between germline ends came to 17 bases. The CDR3 spells CASSVRGTSSSYNEQFF. CDR3 DNA sequence: TGTGCCAGCAGCGTTAGGGGCACCTCTAGCTCCTACAATGAGCAGTTCTTC.

V gene TRBV10-2 combines with J gene TRBJ1-1; D gene unclear. V shed 0 bases and J shed 4 bases, with 9 bases lying between them. The CDR3 runs 14 residues. Per germline, CDR1 WSHSY and CDR2 SAAADI. The CDR3 nucleotides read TGCGCCAGCAGTGAGTCGGGCATGGGCACTGAAGCTTTCTTT. It encodes CASSESGMGTEAFF.

The rearrangement joins TRBV14 to TRBJ2-1; the match to TRBD2 covers 7 bases. This CDR3 region has 15 residues. Unmatched junction bases numbered 10, after V lost 7 bases and J lost 4 bases. CDR1 and CDR2 (germline): SGHDN, FVKESK. CDR3 loop: CASIVGGGGYNEQFF. The CDR3 DNA reads TGTGCCAGCATCGTTGGTGGGGGAGGGTACAATGAGCAGTTCTTC.

The chain links TRBV5-1 to TRBJ2-7; a possible D gene is TRBD1 (5 bases). The germline CDR1 and CDR2 sequences are SGHRS and YFSETQ. The V and J ends lost 0 bases and 0 bases respectively, with 10 bases between them. The length of the CDR3 is 15 residues. CDR3 sequence (DNA): TGCGCCAGCAGCTTGGCCGACAGTTTCTCCTACGAGCAGTACTTC. Translation: CASSLADSFSYEQYF.

A single count supports this clone. The V gene is TRBV11-2, the J gene TRBJ1-1; D not resolved. V was trimmed by 5 bases and J by 4 bases, leaving 14 bases between them. CDR3 size: 14 residues. Germline lookup yields CDR1 SGHAT and CDR2 FQNNGV. DNA of the CDR3: TGTGCCAGCAGCCCGAGATCCCGTCTCACTGAAGCTTTCTTT. Translating gives CASSPRSRLTEAFF.

The J gene is TRBJ2-2, the V gene TRBV25-1; 7 bases match TRBD1. There are 15 residues in the CDR3. The V and J ends lost 6 bases and 4 bases, in that order; junction bases with no gene match: 8. The germline V gene has CDR1 MGHDK and CDR2 SYGVNS. CDR3 nucleotide sequence: TGTGCCAGCAGCCGACCCGACAGGGCCACCGGGGAGCTGTTTTTT. It translates to CASSRPDRATGELFF.

The genes are TRBV27 and TRBJ1-2, with a possible D match to TRBD1 (5 bases). The CDR3 covers 14 residues. Per the germline V gene, CDR1 is MNHEY and CDR2 is SMNVEV (reference sequence). Trimming left V 3 bases short and J 8 bases short, with 16 bases between. The CDR3 nucleotides are TGTGCCAGCAGTTTTATTGAGCAGGGAGGCGGCTACACCTTC. Translation gives CASSFIEQGGGYTF.

The CDR3 protein is CASTRLQGFSGANVLTF. DNA of the CDR3: TGTGCCAGTACAAGGTTGCAGGGATTCTCTGGGGCCAACGTCCTGACTTTC. The chain uses TRBV19 and TRBJ2-6; a weak D match, TRBD1 (5 bases). Looked up from germline, CDR1 is LNHDA and CDR2 is SQIVND (reference sequence). Trimming stripped 7 bases from V and 0 bases from J, with 16 bases between. CDR3 length equals 17 residues.

The sample holds one count of this clone. The genes are TRBV6-1 and TRBJ1-3, with 9 bases fitting TRBD1. V was clipped by 4 bases and J by 7 bases; unmatched bases: 11. CDR3 length: 16 residues. Per the germline V gene, CDR1 is MNHNS and CDR2 is SASEGT. The CDR3 DNA is TGTGCCAGCAGTGCGACCCCGGGACAGGGTAGGAACACCATATATTTT. Translating gives CASSATPGQGRNTIYF.

With respect to this clone: The same CDR3 is also encoded by other DNA sequences in this sample. The chain uses TRBV6-5 and TRBJ1-1; possibly TRBD1 for D (5 bases). This CDR3 has 12 amino acids. V lost 5 bases, J lost 4 bases, and 8 bases lay in between. CDR1 MNHEY and CDR2 SVGAGI come from the germline V gene. Here the CDR3 reads CASSPGGTEAFF. The CDR3 nucleotides are TGTGCCAGCAGTCCGGGGGGCACTGAAGCTTTCTTT.

The sample holds a few counts of this clone. The chain combines TRBV6-4 with TRBJ1-1; 7 bases are a match to TRBD1. Germline V lookup: CDR1 MRHNA, CDR2 SNTAGT. The CDR3 totals 10 residues. The CDR3 nucleotides read TGTGCAGACAGGGTTGGAGGCGCTTTCTTT. It yields the protein CADRVGGAFF.

J is TRBJ1-4 and V is TRBV18; 9 nucleotides match TRBD1. Looked up from germline, CDR1 is KGHSH and CDR2 is LQKENI. V trimming: 5 bases; J trimming: 11 bases; junction bases outside the gene matches: 3. The CDR3 sequence is 12 residues long. CDR3 protein: CASSTQGAKLFF. The CDR3 DNA sequence: TGTGCCAGCTCAACACAGGGGGCTAAACTGTTTTTT.